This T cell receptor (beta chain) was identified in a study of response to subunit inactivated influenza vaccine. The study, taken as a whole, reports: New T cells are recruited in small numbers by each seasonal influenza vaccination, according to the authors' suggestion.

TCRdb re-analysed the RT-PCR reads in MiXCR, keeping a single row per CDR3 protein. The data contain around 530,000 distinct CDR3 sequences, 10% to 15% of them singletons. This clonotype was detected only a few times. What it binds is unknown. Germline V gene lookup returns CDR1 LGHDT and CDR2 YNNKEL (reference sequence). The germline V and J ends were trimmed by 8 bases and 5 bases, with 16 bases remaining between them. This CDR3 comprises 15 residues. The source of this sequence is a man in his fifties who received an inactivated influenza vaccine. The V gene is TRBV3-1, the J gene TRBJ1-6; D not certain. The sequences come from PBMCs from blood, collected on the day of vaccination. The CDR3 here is CASGSTGGHNSPLHF. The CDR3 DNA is TGTGCCAGCGGAAGTACGGGCGGGCATAATTCACCCCTCCACTTT.